Following are 26 T cell receptor beta chains from one sample sequenced in a study of T cell responses to AZD1222 COVID-19 vaccine. Assay: immunoSEQ multiplex PCR; the TCRdb copy retains only in-frame clones and omits some. The repertoire has over 100,000 clones, 80% to 90% of them found once; the top ten carry approximately 8.4%. The sample in question was peripheral blood, obtained on day 0 of AZD1222 vaccination. Receptors were obtained from an adult in good health.

The chain joins TRBV15 to TRBJ1-2; D is possibly TRBD1 (6 bases). The CDR3 is 13 residues long. The V end lost 1 base, the J end lost 7 bases, and 10 bases lay between the germline ends. The germline V gene has CDR1 LNHNV and CDR2 YYDKDF (reference sequence). The CDR3 protein is CATSRVNRAGYTF. The CDR3 DNA sequence: TGTGCCACCAGCAGAGTAAACAGGGCTGGCTACACCTTC.

The chain recombines TRBV11-2 with TRBJ2-1, with TRBD2 identical over 10 bases. Germline lookup yields CDR1 SGHAT and CDR2 FQNNGV. The CDR3 has 13 residues. Trimming cost V 4 bases and J 8 bases; bases outside gene matches: 2. The CDR3 bases are TGTGCCAGCAGCTGGACTAGCGGCGATGAGCAGTTCTTC. Its protein is CASSWTSGDEQFF.

This clone has a handful of counts. This chain links TRBV5-1 with TRBJ1-2; D is perhaps TRBD1 (6 bases). The V gene's germline CDR1 is SGHRS and CDR2 YFSETQ. V shed 4 bases and J shed 4 bases, with 23 bases lying between them. This CDR3 contains 17 residues. The CDR3 DNA follows: TGCGCCAGCAGCCGGACGACCCCAGGGGACTCACTCTATGGCTACACCTTC. It translates to CASSRTTPGDSLYGYTF.

The chain couples TRBV5-6 to TRBJ2-5; either TRBD1 or TRBD2 may fit D (5 bases each). The V end was cut by 3 bases, the J end by 4 bases, with 13 bases between. The CDR3 contains 14 residues. The germline CDR1 and CDR2 sequences are SGHDT and YYEEEE. CDR3: CASSSPTEGETQYF. The CDR3 region has the DNA TGTGCCAGCAGCTCACCGACAGAGGGAGAGACCCAGTACTTC. The variable domain in full, with the rest retrieved from reference TRBV5-6 and TRBJ2-5, is DAGVTQSPTHLIKTRGQQVTLRCSPKSGHDTVSWYQQALGQGPQFIFQYYEEEERQRGNFPDRFSGHQFPNYSSELNVNALLLGDSALYLCASSSPTEGETQYFGPGTRLLVL.

J is TRBJ2-7 and V is TRBV18; D is perhaps TRBD2 (5 bases). CDR3 size: 14 residues. Trimming shortened V by 3 bases and J by 3 bases, and 12 bases separated the two germline ends. CDR1 is KGHSH and CDR2 is LQKENI in the germline V gene. The CDR3 sequence is CASSPVAGIYEQYF. The DNA of the CDR3 is TGTGCCAGCTCACCGGTGGCCGGGATCTACGAGCAGTACTTC.

The chain carries TRBV12-3 or TRBV12-4 and TRBJ1-2; D ambiguous. The V and J ends lost 1 base and 2 bases respectively, with 5 bases between them. The CDR3 runs to 13 residues. CDR3 protein: CASSLGRNYGYTF. Here the CDR3 DNA reads TGTGCCAGCAGTTTAGGACGGAACTATGGCTACACCTTC.

The chain has TRBV7-9 and TRBJ2-2; D could derive from TRBD1 or TRBD2 (5 bases each). The CDR3 totals 15 residues. Trimming stripped 6 bases from V and 2 bases from J, with 13 bases between. CDR1 and CDR2 (germline): SEHNR, FQNEAQ (reference sequence). The DNA of the CDR3 is TGTGCCAGCAGAACCGGGACGGCTAACACCGGGGAGCTGTTTTTT. This gives the protein CASRTGTANTGELFF.

V is TRBV15 and J is TRBJ1-1, with D tentatively TRBD1 (5 bases). Per germline, CDR1 LNHNV and CDR2 YYDKDF (reference sequence). The CDR3 loop spans 13 amino acids. The V end was cut by 3 bases, the J end by 6 bases, with 11 bases between. CDR3 sequence reads: CATSRGVVAEAFF. CDR3 DNA: TGTGCCACCAGCAGGGGGGTCGTTGCTGAAGCTTTCTTT.

This chain joins TRBV15 and TRBJ1-5; no definite D call. Germline values: CDR1 LNHNV, CDR2 YYDKDF (reference sequence). The CDR3 contains 15 residues. Trimming cost V 1 base and J 4 bases, with 11 bases left between them. CDR3 coding DNA: TGTGCCACCAGCAGAGGTAACATCTTAAATCAGCCCCAGCATTTT. Translating gives CATSRGNILNQPQHF.

The rearrangement joins TRBV19 to TRBJ2-1; D not certain. Germline CDR1 and CDR2: LNHDA and SQIVND (reference sequence). There are 14 residues in the CDR3. V lost 7 bases to trimming and J lost 5 bases, with 15 bases between them. Here the CDR3 reads CASKTAPHHNEQFF. In DNA, the CDR3 is TGTGCCAGTAAAACTGCGCCACACCACAATGAGCAGTTCTTC.

The chain's CDR3 is CASSPGTGGTETQYF. The CDR3 DNA is TGTGCCAGCAGCCCGGGGACAGGGGGGACAGAGACCCAGTACTTC. The gene calls are TRBV5-8 and TRBJ2-5, with 11 bases identical to TRBD1. This CDR3 has 15 amino acids. The V gene end was trimmed by 4 bases and the J gene end by 4 bases; junction bases not matched to a gene: 6. The germline V gene encodes CDR1 SGHTS and CDR2 YDEGEE.

V and J are TRBV2 and TRBJ1-1; the D is unclear. Looked up from germline, CDR1 is SNHLY and CDR2 is FYNNEI. Trimming took 6 bases from V and 5 from J, leaving 10 bases between them. The CDR3 runs to 12 residues. The CDR3 sequence: CASRESVTEAFF. CDR3 bases: TGTGCCAGCAGAGAAAGTGTAACTGAAGCTTTCTTT.

V and J are TRBV7-9 and TRBJ1-1; D is undetermined. The V end was cut by 5 bases, the J end by 6 bases, with 13 bases between. CDR1 is SEHNR, CDR2 FQNEAQ, per germline (reference sequence). The CDR3 extends over 13 amino acids. This CDR3 reads CASSPERSAEAFF. The CDR3 DNA reads as TGTGCCAGCAGCCCTGAGAGGAGTGCTGAAGCTTTCTTT.

The chain has TRBV29-1 and TRBJ2-5; D may be TRBD1 or TRBD2 (5 bases each). Per germline, CDR1 SQVTM and CDR2 ANQGSEA. The germline V and J ends were trimmed by 7 bases and 1 base, with 7 bases remaining between them. The CDR3 length is 11 residues. CDR3 loop: CSGGVQETQYF. CDR3 sequence (DNA): TGCAGCGGAGGGGTCCAAGAGACCCAGTACTTC. The full variable domain, completed using reference TRBV29-1 and TRBJ2-5, is SAVISQKPSRDICQRGTSLTIQCQVDSQVTMMFWYRQQPGQSLTLIATANQGSEATYESGFVIDKFPISRPNLTFSTLTVSNMSPEDSSIYLCSGGVQETQYFGPGTRLLVL.

This clone was seen only once. V usage is TRBV4-1 and J usage is TRBJ2-1, with 7 bases that match TRBD2. Germline values: CDR1 MGHRA, CDR2 YSYEKL. The V and J ends lost 5 bases and 8 bases, in that order; junction bases with no gene match: 6. The CDR3 consists of 13 residues. The CDR3 DNA reads TGCGCCAGCAGCTCGCGGGAGAGCTATGAGCAGTTCTTC. Translation: CASSSRESYEQFF.

The chain uses TRBV11-2 and TRBJ2-7; TRBD2 aligns across 8 bases. This CDR3 spans 17 amino acids. Germline values: CDR1 SGHAT, CDR2 FQNNGV. The V segment lost 1 base and the J segment 1 base; nucleotides outside the gene matches: 9. The CDR3 nucleotides read TGTGCCAGCAGCTTAGTGTCCCTCGCGGGGGGATCCTACGAGCAGTACTTC. Amino acids: CASSLVSLAGGSYEQYF. Using reference TRBV11-2 and TRBJ2-7 for the parts outside the CDR3, the full variable domain is EAGVAQSPRYKIIEKRQSVAFWCNPISGHATLYWYQQILGQGPKLLIQFQNNGVVDDSQLPKDRFSAERLKGVDSTLKIQPAKLEDSAVYLCASSLVSLAGGSYEQYFGPGTRLTVT.

This chain connects TRBV18 to TRBJ1-3; D is unclear. Germline V CDR1 and CDR2: KGHSH, LQKENI. Trimming left V 3 bases short and J 0 bases short, with 9 bases between. The length of the CDR3 is 15 residues. The CDR3 DNA sequence: TGTGCCAGCTCACCGGAAGAGAGCTCTGGAAACACCATATATTTT. Encoded protein: CASSPEESSGNTIYF.

The V and J genes are TRBV6-1 and TRBJ1-5; D may be TRBD1 (6 bases). Deletions cut 4 bases from V and 0 bases from J, with 16 bases between. The germline V gene encodes CDR1 MNHNS and CDR2 SASEGT. The CDR3 loop spans 17 amino acids. The chain's CDR3 is CASSGPQGTLSNQPQHF. DNA for the CDR3: TGTGCCAGCAGTGGACCCCAGGGGACCCTTAGCAATCAGCCCCAGCATTTT.

The genes are TRBV29-1 and TRBJ1-2; possible D gene TRBD1, 6 bases. The V end lost 3 bases, the J end lost 7 bases, and 9 bases lay between the germline ends. Germline V gene sequence: CDR1 SQVTM, CDR2 ANQGSEA. The CDR3 is made up of 11 amino acids. The CDR3 DNA reads as TGCAGCGTTGAGGACAGTGGTGGCTACACCTTC. Encoded protein: CSVEDSGGYTF.

The V gene is TRBV13, the J gene TRBJ2-7; a possible D gene is TRBD1 (5 bases). CDR1 is PRHDT and CDR2 is FYEKMQ in the germline V gene (reference sequence). The CDR3 has 15 residues. Trimming stripped 5 bases from V and 2 bases from J, with 16 bases between. In nucleotides, the CDR3 is TGTGCCAGCAGCGATACAGGCTCCCCTACCTACGAGCAGTACTTC. Protein sequence: CASSDTGSPTYEQYF.

V and J are TRBV5-4 and TRBJ1-1, with a possible D match to TRBD1 (5 bases). Germline V gene lookup returns CDR1 SGHNT and CDR2 YYREEE (reference sequence). V lost 0 bases, J lost 4 bases, and 19 bases lay in between. The CDR3 totals 17 residues. The CDR3 reads CASSLGGPREGGTEAFF. The CDR3 DNA reads as TGTGCCAGCAGCTTGGGGGGACCTAGGGAAGGAGGCACTGAAGCTTTCTTT.

The J gene is TRBJ1-1, the V gene TRBV25-1; D not certain. The germline V gene encodes CDR1 MGHDK and CDR2 SYGVNS. The CDR3 extends over 12 amino acids. Trimming shortened V by 6 bases and J by 10 bases, and 15 bases separated the two germline ends. The DNA of the CDR3 is TGTGCCAGCAGCGGAACCAGGACGACAGCTTTCTTT. The encoded protein is CASSGTRTTAFF.

The chain is built from TRBV6-1 and TRBJ2-7, with D uncertain. CDR1 MNHNS and CDR2 SASEGT come from the germline V gene. The CDR3 totals 10 residues. V dropped 3 bases and J dropped 3 bases, with 0 bases sitting between them. In nucleotides, the CDR3 is TGTGCCAGCAGTGACTACGAGCAGTACTTC. Encoded protein: CASSDYEQYF.

The chain recombines TRBV10-3 with TRBJ1-5; TRBD1 aligns across 7 bases. Trimming removed 0 bases from V and 0 bases from J; junction bases left unmatched: 8. This CDR3 contains 18 residues. Looked up from germline, CDR1 is ENHRY and CDR2 is SYGVKD. The CDR3 coding sequence is TGTGCCATCAGTGAGTCACCGGGACAGAAATATAGCAATCAGCCCCAGCATTTT. Translating gives CAISESPGQKYSNQPQHF.

The chain is built from TRBV7-2 and TRBJ1-2, with a possible D match to TRBD1 (6 bases). V lost 2 bases, J lost 6 bases, and 16 bases lay in between. CDR1 is SGHTA, CDR2 FQGNSA, per germline. The CDR3 sequence is 15 residues long. CDR3 bases: TGTGCCAGCAGCTTATGGGGCGCCAGGGGAAATGGCTACACCTTC. Amino acids: CASSLWGARGNGYTF.

The rearrangement joins TRBV7-2 to TRBJ1-2, with 7 bases lining up with TRBD1. V was clipped by 0 bases and J by 3 bases; unmatched bases: 4. Germline lookup yields CDR1 SGHTA and CDR2 FQGNSA. The CDR3 loop spans 15 amino acids. CDR3 protein: CASSLAGTAHYGYTF. CDR3 DNA: TGTGCCAGCAGCTTAGCCGGGACAGCCCACTATGGCTACACCTTC.